This TCR beta chain was profiled in a study of identical twins. Unique molecular identifiers were in the cDNA, with template-switch universal primer binding. TCRdb called the 5' RACE reads again in MiXCR, with one record for every CDR3 protein. The sample gives 600,000 to 700,000 distinct CDR3 sequences, 21% of which show up once; about 4.3% is in the top ten. Germline CDR1 and CDR2: MNHEY and SVGAGI. The CDR3 runs to 15 residues. V was clipped by 0 bases and J by 10 bases; unmatched bases: 5. The sample was also linked to a second study, of T cells expressing NK-cell markers. That paper notes: HCMV seropositivity marked most of the eight sequenced donors; one was seronegative.

The gene calls are TRBV6-5 and TRBJ2-1, with 11 bases matching TRBD2. This sequence was found in a woman aged 18-29 years in good health. The sequencing sample was made of PBMCs. In nucleotides, the CDR3 is TGTGCCAGCAGTTACTCTAGCGGGAGGGCCGGGGAGCAGTTCTTC. It encodes CASSYSSGRAGEQFF.